The 19 T cell receptor beta chains below come from one sample, sequenced in a study of PD-L1 blockade in urothelial cancer. Using immunoSEQ multiplex PCR, the repertoire was profiled, and TCRdb retains in-frame clones only, with some absent. In the table there are about 30,000 clones, about nine tenths of which are singletons. Sequenced material: PBMCs, taken around atezolizumab (anti-PD-L1) treatment. The source of these receptors is a man over 45 with urothelial cancer.

V is TRBV11-2 and J is TRBJ1-1; D unresolved. The length of the CDR3 is 13 residues. Deletions cut 2 bases from V and 1 base from J, with 5 bases between. In germline, CDR1 is SGHAT, CDR2 FQNNGV. The CDR3 sequence is CASSLWANTEAFF. DNA for the CDR3: TGTGCCAGCAGCTTATGGGCGAACACTGAAGCTTTCTTT.

This chain connects TRBV19 to TRBJ2-1, with D maybe TRBD1 (6 bases). The CDR3 covers 15 residues. The V end was cut by 2 bases, the J end by 4 bases, with 12 bases between. Germline-derived CDR1 and CDR2 are LNHDA and SQIVND (reference sequence). CDR3 coding DNA: TGTGCCAGTAGTATATCTGGGGGCGCTTACAATGAGCAGTTCTTC. It yields the protein CASSISGGAYNEQFF.

There are a few counts of this clone. The genes are TRBV29-1 and TRBJ2-2; D unclear. Germline values: CDR1 SQVTM, CDR2 ANQGSEA. V lost 5 bases to trimming and J lost 5 bases, with 15 bases between them. This CDR3 is built from 14 residues. The CDR3 reads CSVSLGLRTGELFF. The CDR3 region has the DNA TGCAGCGTTTCGCTTGGTCTTCGGACCGGGGAGCTGTTTTTT.

V is TRBV4-1 and J is TRBJ2-4; the match to TRBD1 covers 7 bases. The V segment lost 0 bases and the J segment 1 base; nucleotides outside the gene matches: 6. The germline CDR1 and CDR2 sequences are MGHRA and YSYEKL. The CDR3 loop spans 17 amino acids. The DNA of the CDR3 is TGCGCCAGCAGCCAAGAGATAGTGACAGGGGCCAAAAACATTCAGTACTTC. Translated, it gives CASSQEIVTGAKNIQYF.

This chain joins TRBV28 and TRBJ2-7; TRBD2 aligns across 13 bases. The trim removed 0 bases at V and 2 bases at J, leaving 4 bases unmatched. The CDR3 is made up of 17 amino acids. Germline CDR1 MDHEN, CDR2 SYDVKM. Here the CDR3 reads CASSLWGTSGAAYEQYF. CDR3 sequence (DNA): TGTGCCAGCAGTTTATGGGGGACTAGCGGGGCCGCCTACGAGCAGTACTTC. The whole variable domain, filled in from reference TRBV28 and TRBJ2-7, reads DVKVTQSSRYLVKRTGEKVFLECVQDMDHENMFWYRQDPGLGLRLIYFSYDVKMKEKGDIPEGYSVSREKKERFSLILESASTNQTSMYLCASSLWGTSGAAYEQYFGPGTRLTVT.

This clone was observed a single time. V and J are TRBV5-5 and TRBJ2-7; 9 bases align to TRBD1. J gave up 0 bases and V 2 bases, and 0 bases lay outside the gene matches. The CDR3 totals 14 residues. CDR1 SGHKS and CDR2 YYEKEE come from the germline V gene (reference sequence). The CDR3 DNA is TGTGCCAGCAGCTTACAGGGGGCCTCCTACGAGCAGTACTTC. As protein: CASSLQGASYEQYF.

This clone was seen a single time. V is TRBV28 and J is TRBJ2-5; TRBD1 might be the D (6 bases). Deletions cut 6 bases from V and 4 bases from J, with 15 bases between. CDR1 is MDHEN, CDR2 SYDVKM, per germline. This CDR3 is 14 amino acids long. The CDR3 DNA reads as TGTGCCAGCAGCCGTAACAGGGATTCAGAGACCCAGTACTTC. It specifies CASSRNRDSETQYF.

This rearrangement joins TRBV11-2 to TRBJ2-7; no clear D. There are 12 residues in the CDR3. Trimming took 5 bases from V and 0 from J, leaving 5 bases between them. Germline V gene data show CDR1 as SGHAT and CDR2 as FQNNGV. Here the CDR3 reads CASSRSSYEQYF. CDR3 nucleotides: TGTGCCAGCAGCCGGAGCTCCTACGAGCAGTACTTC.

This clone was found once. DNA of the CDR3: TGTGCCAGCAGCTTAGAAGTCGCGAGAGCGCAGTATTTT. Residues: CASSLEVARAQYF. This chain links TRBV7-6 with TRBJ2-3, with D unclear. This CDR3 spans 13 amino acids. V lost 1 base, J lost 10 bases, and 12 bases lay in between. Germline V gene sequence: CDR1 SGHVS, CDR2 FNYEAQ.

The CDR3, as DNA: TGTGCCTGGAGTGTTTCGGGTAGCCCGGGGGGCTACACCTTC. The encoded protein is CAWSVSGSPGGYTF. The rearrangement joins TRBV30 to TRBJ1-2; no reliable D call. In germline, CDR1 is GTSNPN, CDR2 SVGIG (reference sequence). With 0 bases removed from V and 8 bases from J, the gap between germline ends came to 16 bases. The CDR3 is 14 residues long.

The chain uses TRBV25-1 and TRBJ2-5; possible D gene TRBD1, 6 bases. CDR3 length equals 15 residues. Trimming shortened V by 1 base and J by 2 bases, and 11 bases separated the two germline ends. CDR1 and CDR2 from the germline V gene are MGHDK and SYGVNS. CDR3 sequence (DNA): TGTGCCAGCAGTGAATCCGGGACAAGACAAGAGACCCAGTACTTC. Residues: CASSESGTRQETQYF.

The DNA of the CDR3 is TGTGCCAGCAGCTCATGGCAGGGCGACTCTACCTCTGGAAACACCATATATTTT. As protein: CASSSWQGDSTSGNTIYF. This chain links TRBV7-9 with TRBJ1-3, with D possibly matching TRBD1 (5 bases). Per germline, CDR1 SEHNR and CDR2 FQNEAQ (reference sequence). The CDR3 totals 18 residues. V was pared by 4 bases and J by 0 bases, with 19 bases between.

The chain combines TRBV6-6 with TRBJ2-3; D might be TRBD2 (5 bases). The germline V gene encodes CDR1 MNHNY and CDR2 SVGAGI (reference sequence). The V gene lost 8 bases and the J gene lost 1 base, with 13 bases spanning the gap. This CDR3 has 14 residues. The CDR3 is CASESGTGTDTQYF. The CDR3 nucleotides read TGTGCCAGCGAGAGCGGAACCGGCACAGATACGCAGTATTTT.

The table lists this clone with a few counts. The V call is TRBV6-5, the J call TRBJ2-7; possible D gene TRBD2, 5 bases. This CDR3 is 14 amino acids long. The V end was cut by 6 bases, the J end by 3 bases, with 15 bases between. The germline V gene has CDR1 MNHEY and CDR2 SVGAGI. The CDR3 region is CASRSLGVNYEQYF. CDR3 DNA: TGTGCCAGCAGATCCCTCGGGGTAAACTACGAGCAGTACTTC.

The chain carries TRBV28 and TRBJ2-6; 10 bases map to TRBD2. The CDR3 contains 21 residues. Germline values: CDR1 MDHEN, CDR2 SYDVKM. V lost 3 bases to trimming and J lost 4 bases; unmatched junction nucleotides: 18. CDR3 in amino acids: CASSFWTSGPPRSVGANVLTF. The CDR3 DNA reads as TGTGCCAGCAGTTTTTGGACTAGCGGTCCCCCGAGATCGGTCGGGGCCAACGTCCTGACTTTC.

The V gene is TRBV6-1, the J gene TRBJ1-3; no clear D. V lost 2 bases and J 0 bases, leaving 11 bases between the germline ends. The CDR3 consists of 16 residues. Germline-derived CDR1 and CDR2 are MNHNS and SASEGT. CDR3 protein: CASSELPGNSGNTIYF. The CDR3 coding sequence is TGTGCCAGCAGTGAATTACCGGGAAACTCTGGAAACACCATATATTTT.

The V and J genes are TRBV11-3 and TRBJ2-3; 7 nucleotides match TRBD1. The junction had 12 bases not matched to a gene; V was cut back by 4 bases and J by 5 bases. There are 16 residues in the CDR3. Germline CDR1 and CDR2: SGHNT and YENEEA. The CDR3 protein is CASSSYWGSGGDTQYF. CDR3 nucleotide sequence: TGTGCCAGCAGCTCTTACTGGGGCTCAGGGGGAGATACGCAGTATTTT. The full variable domain, with the rest looked up from reference TRBV11-3 and TRBJ2-3, is EAGVVQSPRYKIIEKKQPVAFWCNPISGHNTLYWYLQNLGQGPELLIRYENEEAVDDSQLPKDRFSAERLKGVDSTLKIQPAELGDSAVYLCASSSYWGSGGDTQYFGPGTRLTVL.

The chain uses TRBV6-1 and TRBJ1-2, with 7 bases lining up with TRBD1. Germline values: CDR1 MNHNS, CDR2 SASEGT. The CDR3 sequence is 12 residues long. J gave up 2 bases and V 9 bases, and 3 bases lay outside the gene matches. Written as DNA, the CDR3 is TGTGCCAGTCCGGGACAGAACTATGGCTACACCTTC. Its protein product is CASPGQNYGYTF.

The chain links TRBV29-1 to TRBJ1-3; no reliable D call. The CDR3 extends over 13 amino acids. Trimming removed 2 bases from V and 4 bases from J, with 9 bases in between. Germline CDR1 SQVTM, CDR2 ANQGSEA. The CDR3 is CSVEYQVGNTIYF. In DNA form, the CDR3 reads TGCAGCGTTGAATATCAGGTCGGAAACACCATATATTTT.